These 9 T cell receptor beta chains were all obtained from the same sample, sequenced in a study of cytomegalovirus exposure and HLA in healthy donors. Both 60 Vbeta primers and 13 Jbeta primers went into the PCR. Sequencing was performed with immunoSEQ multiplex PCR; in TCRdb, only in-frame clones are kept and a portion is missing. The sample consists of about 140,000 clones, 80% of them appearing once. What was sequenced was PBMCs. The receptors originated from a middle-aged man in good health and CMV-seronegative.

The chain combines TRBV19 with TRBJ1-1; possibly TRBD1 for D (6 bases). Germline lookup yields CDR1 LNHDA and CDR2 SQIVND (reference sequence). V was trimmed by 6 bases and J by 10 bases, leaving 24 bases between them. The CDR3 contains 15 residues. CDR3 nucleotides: TGTGCCAGTAGAGGTCAGACTTTGGGGGCCACCCCAGCTTTCTTT. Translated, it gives CASRGQTLGATPAFF. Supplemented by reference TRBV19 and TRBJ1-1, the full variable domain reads DGGITQSPKYLFRKEGQNVTLSCEQNLNHDAMYWYRQDPGQGLRLIYYSQIVNDFQKGDIAEGYSVSREKKESFPLTVTSAQKNPTAFYLCASRGQTLGATPAFFGQGTRLTVV.

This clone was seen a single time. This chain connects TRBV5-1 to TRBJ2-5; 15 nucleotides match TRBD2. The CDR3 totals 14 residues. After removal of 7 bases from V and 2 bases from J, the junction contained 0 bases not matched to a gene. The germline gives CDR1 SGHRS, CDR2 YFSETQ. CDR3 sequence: CASGLAGGQETQYF. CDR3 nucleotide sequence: TGCGCCAGCGGACTAGCGGGGGGGCAAGAGACCCAGTACTTC.

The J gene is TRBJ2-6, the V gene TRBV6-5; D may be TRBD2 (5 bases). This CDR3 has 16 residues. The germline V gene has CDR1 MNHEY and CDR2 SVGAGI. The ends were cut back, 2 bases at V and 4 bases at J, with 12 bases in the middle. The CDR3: CASSYRGSGGANVLTF. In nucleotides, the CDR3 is TGTGCCAGCAGTTACCGGGGATCGGGGGGGGCCAACGTCCTGACTTTC.

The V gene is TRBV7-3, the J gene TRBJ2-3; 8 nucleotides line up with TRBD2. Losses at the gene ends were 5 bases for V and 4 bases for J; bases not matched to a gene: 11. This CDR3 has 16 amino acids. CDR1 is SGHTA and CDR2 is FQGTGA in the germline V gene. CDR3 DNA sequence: TGTGCCAGCAGCCCCTTGAGCGGGGGCGAACCAGATACGCAGTATTTT. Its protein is CASSPLSGGEPDTQYF.

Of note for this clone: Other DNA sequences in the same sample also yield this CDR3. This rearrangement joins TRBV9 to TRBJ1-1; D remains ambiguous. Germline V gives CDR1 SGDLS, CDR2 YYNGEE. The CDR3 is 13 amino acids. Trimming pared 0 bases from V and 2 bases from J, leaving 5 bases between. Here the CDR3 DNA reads TGTGCCAGCAGCGTAGAAAGCAACACTGAAGCTTTCTTT. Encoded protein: CASSVESNTEAFF.

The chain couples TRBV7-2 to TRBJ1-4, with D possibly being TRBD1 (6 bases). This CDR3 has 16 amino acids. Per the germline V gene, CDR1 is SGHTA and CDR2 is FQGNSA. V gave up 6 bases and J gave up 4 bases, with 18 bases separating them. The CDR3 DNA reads TGTGCCAGCAGTCTGCGAGGGACACCCTATAATGAAAAACTGTTTTTT. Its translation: CASSLRGTPYNEKLFF.

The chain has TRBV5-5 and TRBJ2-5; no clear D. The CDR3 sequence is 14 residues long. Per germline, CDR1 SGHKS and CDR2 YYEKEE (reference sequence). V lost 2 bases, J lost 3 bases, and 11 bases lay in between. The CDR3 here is CASSFIAGEETQYF. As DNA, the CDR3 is TGTGCCAGCAGCTTTATTGCAGGCGAAGAGACCCAGTACTTC. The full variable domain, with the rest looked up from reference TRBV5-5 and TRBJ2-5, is DAGVTQSPTHLIKTRGQQVTLRCSPISGHKSVSWYQQVLGQGPQFIFQYYEKEERGRGNFPDRFSARQFPNYSSELNVNALLLGDSALYLCASSFIAGEETQYFGPGTRLLVL.

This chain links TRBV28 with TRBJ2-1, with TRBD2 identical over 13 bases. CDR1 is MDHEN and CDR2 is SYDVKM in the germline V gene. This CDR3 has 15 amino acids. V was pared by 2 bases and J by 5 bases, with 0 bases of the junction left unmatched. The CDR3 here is CASSLGTSGDNEQFF. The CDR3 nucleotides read TGTGCCAGCAGTTTAGGGACTAGCGGGGACAATGAGCAGTTCTTC. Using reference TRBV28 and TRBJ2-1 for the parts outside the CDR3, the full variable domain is DVKVTQSSRYLVKRTGEKVFLECVQDMDHENMFWYRQDPGLGLRLIYFSYDVKMKEKGDIPEGYSVSREKKERFSLILESASTNQTSMYLCASSLGTSGDNEQFFGPGTRLTVL.

CDR3 sequence (DNA): TGTGCCAGTAGTATGTCTAGTAGCAATCAGCCCCAGCATTTT. Translated: CASSMSSSNQPQHF. The rearrangement links TRBV19 to TRBJ1-5; no firm D call. Germline CDR1 reads LNHDA; CDR2 reads SQIVND (reference sequence). This CDR3 has 14 residues. V dropped 3 bases and J dropped 0 bases, with 6 bases sitting between them.